This is a list of T cell receptor beta chains from one sample in a study of response to subunit inactivated influenza vaccine. TCRdb re-called the RT-PCR reads with MiXCR, one entry per CDR3 protein. The sample lists 650,000 to 800,000 distinct CDR3 sequences, about 18% occurring once. The sequenced sample was PBMCs from blood, obtained roughly 5 days after vaccination. All receptors come from a man aged 50-60 years who received an inactivated influenza vaccine. CDR3s include the opening cysteine and the closing phenylalanine or tryptophan. A D gene is named only where the DNA matches it firmly.

V: TRBV12-3/TRBV12-4; J: TRBJ2-4; D: NA; CDR3: CASSFRQVRGAQNIQYF
V: TRBV20-1; J: TRBJ1-6; D: TRBD1; CDR3: CSAFKQGNSYNSPLHF
V: TRBV20-1; J: TRBJ2-1; D: NA; CDR3: CSARGTHGEQFF
V: TRBV6-1; J: TRBJ1-3; D: NA; CDR3: CASSESGYGNTIYF
V: TRBV6-2/TRBV6-3; J: TRBJ2-7; D: NA; CDR3: CASSYSRAEQYF
V: TRBV28; J: TRBJ1-5; D: NA; CDR3: CASSGLINQPQHF
V: TRBV20-1; J: TRBJ1-6; D: NA; CDR3: CSARFPKNSPLHF
V: TRBV6-2/TRBV6-3; J: TRBJ2-7; D: TRBD1; CDR3: CASSQTGASYEQYF
V: TRBV6-2/TRBV6-3; J: TRBJ2-7; D: NA; CDR3: CASSYGLRQPDYEQYF
V: TRBV4-2; J: TRBJ2-2; D: TRBD2; CDR3: CASSQDTSGTFGGELFF
V: TRBV12-3/TRBV12-4; J: TRBJ1-2; D: NA; CDR3: CASSRQAQGYYGYTF
V: TRBV10-2; J: TRBJ1-1; D: NA; CDR3: CASSEGQRNTEAFF
V: TRBV20-1; J: TRBJ2-5; D: NA; CDR3: CSASLLAGKPQETQYF
V: TRBV4-3; J: TRBJ2-1; D: NA; CDR3: CASSQSRALQREQFF
V: TRBV6-2/TRBV6-3; J: TRBJ2-1; D: TRBD2; CDR3: CASSYYVGAGPSYNEQFF
V: TRBV7-9; J: TRBJ1-1; D: TRBD1; CDR3: CASSNGQGREAFF
V: TRBV29-1; J: TRBJ2-5; D: NA; CDR3: CSVISFEGETQYF
V: TRBV11-2; J: TRBJ2-2; D: NA; CDR3: CASSFYTTATGELFF
V: TRBV4-3; J: TRBJ2-2; D: NA; CDR3: CASSQDGARTGELFF
V: TRBV6-2/TRBV6-3; J: TRBJ1-2; D: NA; CDR3: CASSNGPSNYGYTF
V: TRBV4-1; J: TRBJ1-1; D: NA; CDR3: CASSQGFADTEAFF
V: TRBV11-1; J: TRBJ2-1; D: TRBD2; CDR3: CASSLAKRNSGVSYNEQFF
V: TRBV27; J: TRBJ2-7; D: TRBD2; CDR3: CASSHGGRGYEQYF
V: TRBV12-3/TRBV12-4; J: TRBJ2-3; D: NA; CDR3: CASSFSTRPDTQYF
V: TRBV15; J: TRBJ2-7; D: NA; CDR3: CATSKSRGSYEQYF
V: TRBV15; J: TRBJ2-5; D: NA; CDR3: CATSRDLHLQETQYF
V: TRBV9; J: TRBJ2-2; D: TRBD1; CDR3: CASSSRTGPGTGELFF
V: TRBV7-9; J: TRBJ2-5; D: NA; CDR3: CASSRGTLQETLYF